This T cell receptor (beta chain) was sequenced in a study of T cell repertoires in cytomegalovirus infection. Study information: CMV epitopes that were recently identified and HLA-C-restricted were used alongside well-studied HLA-B-restricted ones. Both a matching HLA type and CMV infection were indicated by public TCR beta signatures. General study results and limits: Carriage of CMV together with the relevant HLA was identifiable through cumulative public TCR beta family frequency. HLA-C-restricted CMV-specific TCR beta clonotypes were dominant in the ex vivo response.

TCRdb re-analysed the reads in MiXCR, keeping a single row per CDR3 protein. The top ten clones hold about 14% of a sample with about 310,000 distinct CDR3 sequences, 20% to 25% of them seen once. This clonotype came up a few times. The antigen is unknown. V was pared by 0 bases and J by 4 bases, with 10 bases between. This CDR3 region has 15 residues. The germline V gene has CDR1 SEHNR and CDR2 FQNEAQ (reference sequence). The source was cultured PBMCs, collected from culture after CMV antigen stimulation. The chain combines TRBV7-9 with TRBJ1-5, with D possibly matching TRBD1 (6 bases). This sequence originates from a human donor in good health (CMV status not recorded). Some clones in this sample may be carry-over from other donors' samples. Here the CDR3 DNA reads TGTGCCAGCAGCTTAGCGGGACAAGAGAATCAGCCCCAGCATTTT. Translating gives CASSLAGQENQPQHF.